This T cell receptor beta chain is drawn from a study of shared clonotypes between healthy human individuals (dated by TCRdb to the early 2020s). Some background on the complete study: A few men and two women, aged 18 to 49 years, made up the cohort. For each donor, CD4 naive and CD4 memory were each given three plates, CD8 naive was given two plates, and CD8 memory was given one plate. To estimate repertoire size and how much clonotype sharing occurs between individuals, the study deeply sequenced the blood TCR repertoires of roughly 5 healthy adults. To increase sequencing depth and limit assay-specific biases, different laboratories used diverse techniques to prepare libraries and sequence TCR repertoires. Each donor's leukapheresis produced roughly between about 0.9 and 9.5 billion PBMCs. Points the paper makes about the study in general: Sampling was restricted to blood, and TCR repertoires in tissue are likely to differ from TCR repertoires in blood. The genetic and exposure-history diversity represented was limited by the small number of donors. When several donors were compared, the shared fraction of clonotypes was about 5.5% for naive CD4, 3.5% for naive CD8, more than 2% for memory CD4, and 0.4% for memory CD8. Clonotypes shared by all four sorted-subset donors showed higher generation probabilities than non-shared clonotypes. Incomplete sequencing was indicated by rarefaction of sorted-subset datasets, despite the large sequencing depth. Larger estimated clonotype richness was generally found for naive subsets than for memory subsets. Pairwise subsampling indicated that sequencing depth was expected to affect the degree of clonotype sharing among donors.

Donors were healthy HIV-negative adults with no recently reported acute infections or vaccinations. All donors were Caucasian adults living in Nashville, Tennessee, USA. CD8 memory samples were composed of magnetically selected CD45RO+ cells combined with CCR7-negative CD45RA+ effector memory (TemRA) cells. Blood was obtained by leukapheresis, after which PBMCs were separated by Ficoll-Histopaque density gradient centrifugation and cryopreserved in liquid nitrogen vapor phase. Analytical flow cytometry was used to check the purity and quantity of every magnetically sorted T cell population. Each sorted fraction had its genomic DNA isolated and then quantified by UV absorbance on a Nanodrop 2000c. Regarding this clone: The antigen this receptor binds is unknown. Qualities for individual bases were not recorded, and no much larger clone is one base off. The sample contains more than one DNA sequence encoding this CDR3.

Using the deep immunoSEQ assay, multiplex PCR amplified TCR CDR3 regions from genomic DNA. Genomic DNA extracted from each cell subset was distributed evenly over all wells of several immunoSEQ 96-well plates, and each plate served as one replicate. For sorted subsets, around 0.2 ug genomic DNA, equal to about 30,000 T cell genomes, was loaded into each replicate PCR. Purified libraries were measured with a Qubit 3.0 fluorometer, size-checked on a Bioanalyzer 2100, and measured again with the KAPA Library Quantification kit. A separate single-read 150-cycle Illumina NextSeq 550 flow cell was used to sequence each immunoSEQ 96-well plate. Per the source publication's procedure: Because the immunoSEQ output included only junctional sequences and no quality scores, the filtering could not be the same as the filtering used for full-length reads. Sequences were annotated with PyIR, a Python wrapper for IgBLAST v1.9, and V/J genes and CDR3 were assigned using IMGT germline references. Reads were removed for weak V/J assignments (E-value above 1e-6), missing CDR3, stop codons, out-of-frame junctions, or ambiguous translated residues. V3J clonotypes were defined by identical inferred V gene, J gene, and CDR3 amino acid sequence. Percentage overlap between repertoires was computed as shared unique clonotypes divided by the size of the smaller repertoire. Three approaches were used to assess repertoire richness: RTK rarefaction, the Chao1 estimator, and Recon v2.1 estimates of unobserved clonotypes. OLGA was used to compute generation probabilities for all TCRbeta clonotypes that the gDNA method yielded from a handful of donors. In its TCRdb copy, this immuneACCESS table keeps in-frame sequences only and misses some clones. Where compared with another copy, unresolved V genes explain less than half of these, and the others have no known cause. That table furnishes V, J and clone size, whereas the DNA furnished D and trimming. The sample has hundreds of thousands of clones on record, roughly 96% of them singletons. Of the sample, around 0.29% falls within the top ten clones.

According to the germline V gene, CDR1 reads MNHNS and CDR2 reads SASEGT. V is pared back by 4 bases and J by 2 bases, with 0 bases lying between the germline termini. Counted from cysteine to phenylalanine, this CDR3 has 11 amino acids. Only the CDR3 DNA is retained, 33 bases long and in frame from the first base. The receptor was derived from a man aged 25-45 years in good health. The specimen was memory CD8+ T cells sorted from blood. The cell subset or site label of this sample denotes: CD45RO+ cells pooled with CCR7-negative TemRA cells. The chain is assembled from TRBV6-1 and TRBJ2-1; the D gene cannot be named for sure. The DNA is TGTGCCAGCAGTGCCTACAATGAGCAGTTCTTC. This translates into CASSAYNEQFF.